This T cell receptor beta chain was identified during a study of T cells in Graves' hyperthyroidism and ophthalmopathy. For the study at large: Before any treatment, at initial diagnosis, peripheral blood was collected.

Comments on this clonotype: Its cognate antigen is unknown.

Each patient was aged 18 to 65 and had newly diagnosed hyperthyroidism of under 2 months' duration. 10 ml fresh peripheral blood yielded the PBMCs. Notes on the study in general: Most clonotypes expanded in the thyroid (above 0.001) were also present in blood.

RNA transcripts were the template for amplifying TCR beta CDR3 regions. Carried out on the TCR CDR3, a first-round RT-PCR used the HTBI primer set. TCRdb reanalysed the multiplex PCR reads using MiXCR and keeps one entry per CDR3 protein. Here the sample spans around 700,000 distinct CDR3 sequences, approximately 40% being singletons. V trimming: 1 base; J trimming: 6 bases; junction bases outside the gene matches: 6. In germline, CDR1 is SGHTA, CDR2 FQGNSA. There are 16 residues in the CDR3. The sequence came from a middle-aged woman with Graves' hyperthyroidism. Sequenced material: blood. The chain combines TRBV7-2 with TRBJ1-5; 10 bases are a match to TRBD1. The CDR3 reads CASSLGWTGGSQPQHF. For the CDR3, the DNA is TGTGCCAGCAGCTTAGGATGGACAGGGGGAAGTCAGCCCCAGCATTTT.